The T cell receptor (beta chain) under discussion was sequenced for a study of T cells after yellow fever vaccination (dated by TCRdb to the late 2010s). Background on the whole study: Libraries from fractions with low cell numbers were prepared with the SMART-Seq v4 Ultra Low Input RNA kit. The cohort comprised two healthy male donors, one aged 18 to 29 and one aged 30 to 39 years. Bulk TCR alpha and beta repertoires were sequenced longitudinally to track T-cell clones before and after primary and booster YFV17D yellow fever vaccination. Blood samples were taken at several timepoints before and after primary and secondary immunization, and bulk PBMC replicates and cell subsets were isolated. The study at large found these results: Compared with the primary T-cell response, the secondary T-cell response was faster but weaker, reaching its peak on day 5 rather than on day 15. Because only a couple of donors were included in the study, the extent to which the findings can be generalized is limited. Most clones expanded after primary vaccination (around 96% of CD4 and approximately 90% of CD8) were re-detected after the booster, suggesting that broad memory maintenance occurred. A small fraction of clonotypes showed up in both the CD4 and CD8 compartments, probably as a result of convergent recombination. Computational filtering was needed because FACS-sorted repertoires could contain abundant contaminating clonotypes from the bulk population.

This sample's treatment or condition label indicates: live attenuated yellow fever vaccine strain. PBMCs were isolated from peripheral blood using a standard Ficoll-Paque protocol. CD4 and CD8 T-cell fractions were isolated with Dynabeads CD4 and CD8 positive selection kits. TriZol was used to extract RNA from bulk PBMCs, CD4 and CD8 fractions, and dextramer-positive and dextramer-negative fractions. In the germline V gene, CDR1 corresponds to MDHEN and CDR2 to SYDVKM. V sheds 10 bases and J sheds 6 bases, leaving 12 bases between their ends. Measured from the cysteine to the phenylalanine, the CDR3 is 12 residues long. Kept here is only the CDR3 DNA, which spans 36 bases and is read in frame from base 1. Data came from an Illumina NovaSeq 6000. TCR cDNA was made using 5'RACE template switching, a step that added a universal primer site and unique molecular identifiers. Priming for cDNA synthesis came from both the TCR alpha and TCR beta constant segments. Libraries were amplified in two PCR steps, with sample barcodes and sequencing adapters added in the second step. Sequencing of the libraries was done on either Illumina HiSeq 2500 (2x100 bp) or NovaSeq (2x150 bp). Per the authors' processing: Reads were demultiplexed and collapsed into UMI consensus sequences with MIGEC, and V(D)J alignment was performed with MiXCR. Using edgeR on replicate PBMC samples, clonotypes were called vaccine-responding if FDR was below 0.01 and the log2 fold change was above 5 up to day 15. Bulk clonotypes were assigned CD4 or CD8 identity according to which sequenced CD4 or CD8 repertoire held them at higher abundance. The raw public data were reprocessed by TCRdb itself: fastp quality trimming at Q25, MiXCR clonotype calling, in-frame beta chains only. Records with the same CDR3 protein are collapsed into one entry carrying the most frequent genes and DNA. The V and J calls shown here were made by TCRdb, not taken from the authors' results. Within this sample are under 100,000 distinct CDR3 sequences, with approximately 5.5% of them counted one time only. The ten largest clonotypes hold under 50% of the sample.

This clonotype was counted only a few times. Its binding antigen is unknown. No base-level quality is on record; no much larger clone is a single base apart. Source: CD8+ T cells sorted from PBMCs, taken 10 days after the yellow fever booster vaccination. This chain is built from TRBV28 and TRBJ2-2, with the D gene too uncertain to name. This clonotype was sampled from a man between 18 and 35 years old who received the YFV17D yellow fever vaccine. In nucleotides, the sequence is TGTGCCACCACCGTGGGGTCCGGGGAGCTGTTTTTT. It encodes CATTVGSGELFF.